Listed below are T cell receptor beta chains from one sample, sequenced in a study of blood T cell repertoires in COVID-19. Clones were read by immunoSEQ multiplex PCR, and TCRdb kept only the in-frame ones, dropping some. This table has more than 150,000 clones, approximately 79% appearing once. The specimen sequenced was peripheral blood. The origin of the receptors is a man aged 60 to 75 with active or convalescent COVID-19. Each CDR3 is given without its conserved first and last residue. Not all rows give a size; the values are once, few, many and, for expanded clones, a class.

TRBV28	.	ASSSLRGTNYGYT
TRBV24-1	.	AASGSTILEQY
TRBV5-5	.	ASSAFSGTNTGELF
TRBV6-5	once	ASSRGSGGNTIY
TRBV7-9	few	ASSYPVAGGSLDT
TRBV7-9	.	ASSLYRWEVGETQY
TRBV11-2	.	ASSIAGLLETQY
TRBV6-2/TRBV6-3	.	ASSYGGAETQY
TRBV4-1	once	ASSQGTGGRETQY
TRBV3-1/TRBV3-2	.	ASSQRGQLYGYT
TRBV3-1/TRBV3-2	many	ASSRLRGQDTQY
TRBV11-3	.	ASSAHGGQPYNEQF
TRBV7-9	once	ASSLEGTAYEQY
TRBV7-6	.	ASSAGASLISSYEQY
TRBV15	.	ATSRVTSGTNEQF
TRBV28	.	ASSKRLAGSYEQY
TRBV9	.	ASEGTGTQY
TRBV5-4	.	ASSGDWASTDTQY
TRBV7-3	.	ASSRAAGEVETQY
TRBV5-1	.	ASLTSGASTDTQY
TRBV5-4	.	ASSLVGPGGYT
TRBV28	.	ASTTGPGFQPQH
TRBV7-9	.	ASSRMGQGGSPLH
TRBV4-1	.	ASSQDERNQPQH
TRBV28	.	ASSPGSGWPEAF
TRBV19	.	ASRSYRGFVSSGYT
TRBV12-3/TRBV12-4	.	ASSLYSYEQY
TRBV6-5	.	ASSYGGDRAQAQY
TRBV7-2	.	ASNTDRFDEQY
TRBV7-3	few	ASSPTGGWNTGELF
TRBV12-3/TRBV12-4	.	ASSLNPRPEQY